The 22 T cell receptor beta chains below were found in one sample sequenced in a study of blood T cell repertoires in COVID-19 (dated by TCRdb to about 2020). Libraries were made using the immunoSEQ multiplex PCR assay. What TCRdb holds here is the immuneACCESS table cut down to in-frame rearrangements. Part of the clones is not present; checked against another copy, under half of the missing clones reflect an unresolved V gene, and the others are unexplained. In all, the sample holds fewer than 100,000 clones, and about 89% of those were seen once. The ten most abundant clones make up 10% of the sample. Specimen: peripheral blood. The receptors were sampled from a man in his fifties or sixties with acute or convalescent COVID-19.

V gene TRBV10-3 combines with J gene TRBJ2-3; tentative D call: TRBD2 (7 bases). CDR3 length: 17 residues. Germline values: CDR1 ENHRY, CDR2 SYGVKD. V lost 3 bases, J lost 6 bases, and 22 bases lay in between. In nucleotides, the CDR3 is TGTGCCATCAGTGACCTCGAAGGGGGGGACTTCAGTGATACGCAGTATTTT. It specifies CAISDLEGGDFSDTQYF.

The gene calls are TRBV5-1 and TRBJ1-5; perhaps TRBD1 as D (6 bases). Germline lookup yields CDR1 SGHRS and CDR2 YFSETQ. The CDR3 runs 15 residues. Deletions cut 4 bases from V and 3 bases from J, with 14 bases between. The CDR3 sequence is CASSVTTGINQPQHF. The CDR3 DNA reads TGCGCCAGCAGCGTTACCACAGGGATCAATCAGCCCCAGCATTTT.

This clone was picked up one time. The chain combines TRBV9 with TRBJ1-5; D not resolved. Germline CDR1 is SGDLS and CDR2 is YYNGEE. V gave up 3 bases and J gave up 0 bases, with 7 bases separating them. The CDR3 has 14 amino acids. The CDR3 here is CASSAEVSNQPQHF. Written as DNA, the CDR3 is TGTGCCAGCAGCGCCGAGGTTAGCAATCAGCCCCAGCATTTT.

J is TRBJ1-1 and V is TRBV10-1, with D hard to call. This CDR3 comprises 15 residues. Germline loops: CDR1 WNHNN, CDR2 SYGVQD (reference sequence). V was trimmed by 4 bases and J by 4 bases, leaving 16 bases between them. CDR3 loop: CASSGSSNHITEAFF. The DNA of the CDR3 is TGCGCCAGCAGTGGGTCGAGTAATCATATCACTGAAGCTTTCTTT.

This clone was observed once. This chain connects TRBV19 to TRBJ2-3, with a possible D match to TRBD1 (6 bases). The CDR3 length is 14 residues. Trimming cost V 8 bases and J 5 bases, with 17 bases left between them. The germline CDR1 and CDR2 sequences are LNHDA and SQIVND (reference sequence). The CDR3 protein is CASDGGLNGDTQYF. The DNA for the CDR3 is TGTGCCAGTGATGGGGGCTTGAATGGAGATACGCAGTATTTT.

V is TRBV10-3 and J is TRBJ1-3; 7 bases line up with TRBD1. After removal of 9 bases from V and 1 base from J, the junction contained 3 bases not matched to a gene. The CDR3 has 13 residues. Germline-derived CDR1 and CDR2 are ENHRY and SYGVKD. CDR3 DNA sequence: TGTGCCATGAAGGGACAGTCTGGAAACACCATATATTTT. Protein: CAMKGQSGNTIYF.

The chain uses TRBV7-9 and TRBJ1-2, with TRBD1 identical over 8 bases. Germline lookup yields CDR1 SEHNR and CDR2 FQNEAQ (reference sequence). CDR3 size: 16 residues. V dropped 1 base and J dropped 3; count of bases not matched to a gene: 7. The CDR3 protein is CASSLGALDRDYGYTF. The CDR3 DNA reads as TGTGCCAGCAGCTTAGGGGCCCTGGACAGGGACTATGGCTACACCTTC.

This chain links TRBV9 with TRBJ1-6; D is ambiguous. Trimming took off 4 bases at V and 7 bases at J, with 9 bases between the two ends. Germline assignment: CDR1 SGDLS and CDR2 YYNGEE. This CDR3 region has 13 residues. The CDR3 DNA follows: TGTGCCAGCAGCCTGTTGGGCAATTCACCCCTCCACTTT. Its protein product is CASSLLGNSPLHF.

The V call is TRBV6-1, the J call TRBJ1-4, with D unclear. The CDR3 is 14 amino acids. CDR1 MNHNS and CDR2 SASEGT come from the germline V gene. V lost 2 bases to trimming and J lost 8 bases, with 12 bases between them. This CDR3 reads CASSEPMRSEKLFF. The CDR3 DNA is TGTGCCAGCAGTGAACCCATGAGATCCGAAAAACTGTTTTTT.

The chain joins TRBV11-3 to TRBJ2-1, with TRBD1 as a possible D gene (6 bases). The CDR3 is 14 amino acids. Trimming shortened V by 0 bases and J by 4 bases, and 7 bases separated the two germline ends. CDR1 is SGHNT, CDR2 YENEEA, per germline. CDR3 protein: CASSLDQGYNEQFF. The CDR3 DNA follows: TGTGCCAGCAGCTTAGATCAGGGGTACAATGAGCAGTTCTTC.

The genes are TRBV10-1 and TRBJ2-3; D remains ambiguous. Germline V gives CDR1 WNHNN, CDR2 SYGVQD (reference sequence). The germline V and J ends were trimmed by 11 bases and 11 bases, with 14 bases remaining between them. The CDR3 consists of 10 residues. In DNA, the CDR3 is TGCGCCCGCCCGGAGTCGGGGCAGTATTTT. Its protein is CARPESGQYF.

The genes are TRBV5-4 and TRBJ1-1; 7 bases fit TRBD1. Germline-derived CDR1 and CDR2 are SGHNT and YYREEE (reference sequence). The CDR3 contains 14 residues. The V and J ends lost 5 bases and 4 bases, in that order; junction bases with no gene match: 8. The CDR3 sequence is CASSPGGVGTEAFF. The DNA of the CDR3 is TGTGCCAGCAGTCCAGGGGGAGTAGGCACTGAAGCTTTCTTT.

This clone was counted a few times. CDR3 nucleotide sequence: TGCGCCAGCAGCCAAGAAGGGACGGGACAGGGTGGCGAGCAGTACTTC. This gives the protein CASSQEGTGQGGEQYF. V is TRBV4-1 and J is TRBJ2-7; 9 nucleotides align to TRBD1. V was clipped by 0 bases and J by 6 bases; unmatched bases: 9. Germline V gives CDR1 MGHRA, CDR2 YSYEKL. This CDR3 contains 16 residues.

To note about this clone: Sequence at one end of the junction differs from germline and may be a read error. The V gene is TRBV7-7, the J gene TRBJ2-5; D ambiguous. Germline V gene sequence: CDR1 SSHAT, CDR2 FNYEAQ (reference sequence). The CDR3 has 13 residues. In nucleotides, the CDR3 is TGTGCTAGCAGCTTAGAGAGAGAGGAGACCCAGTACTTC. This gives the protein CASSLEREETQYF.

This CDR3 reads CASSQGRDSMNTEAFF. DNA of the CDR3: TGTGCCAGCAGCCAGGGCCGGGACAGCATGAACACTGAAGCTTTCTTT. The rearrangement links TRBV11-3 to TRBJ1-1; 7 nucleotides agree with TRBD1. This CDR3 comprises 16 residues. V shed 5 bases, J shed 0 bases, and the junction held 9 bases outside the gene matches. Germline V gene sequence: CDR1 SGHNT, CDR2 YENEEA.

The chain couples TRBV21-1 to TRBJ2-5; the DNA was not compared with TRBD1, the D call given in the table. TRBV21-1 is annotated as a pseudogene. The CDR3 spans 15 residues. The CDR3 is CASRGDRGLQETQYF. DNA for the CDR3: TGTGCCAGCAGGGGGGACAGGGGGCTTCAAGAGACCCAGTACTTC.

CDR3: CASSLEGTRGQETQYF. The CDR3 bases are TGTGCCAGCAGCTTAGAGGGGACTAGGGGACAAGAGACCCAGTACTTC. The rearrangement joins TRBV11-3 to TRBJ2-5; 8 bases align to TRBD2. The CDR3 consists of 16 residues. With 0 bases clipped from V and 2 bases from J, the junction kept 5 bases outside the gene matches. CDR1 and CDR2 (germline): SGHNT, YENEEA.

The CDR3: CASSRDRVYGLGANVLTF. The DNA for the CDR3 is TGTGCCAGCAGCAGGGACCGGGTCTACGGACTTGGGGCCAACGTCCTGACTTTC. The chain carries TRBV7-9 and TRBJ2-6, with D perhaps being TRBD1 or TRBD2 (5 bases each). Trimming left V 5 bases short and J 3 bases short, with 20 bases between. Germline V gives CDR1 SEHNR, CDR2 FQNEAQ (reference sequence). CDR3 length equals 18 residues. Based on the CDR3 plus reference TRBV7-9 and TRBJ2-6, the full variable domain is DTGVSQNPRHKITKRGQNVTFRCDPISEHNRLYWYRQTLGQGPEFLTYFQNEAQLEKSRLLSDRFSAERPKGSFSTLEIQRTEQGDSAMYLCASSRDRVYGLGANVLTFGAGSRLTVL.

The chain has TRBV7-9 and TRBJ1-6, with D possibly being TRBD1 (5 bases). This CDR3 has 14 residues. V shed 5 bases and J shed 17 bases, with 22 bases lying between them. Germline V lookup: CDR1 SEHNR, CDR2 FQNEAQ (reference sequence). The CDR3 DNA is TGTGCCAGCAGCCCAGAAAGGGGCTTTGGTACCTTCCACTTT. Translating gives CASSPERGFGTFHF.

The chain recombines TRBV5-4 with TRBJ1-2; tentative D call: TRBD1 (6 bases). V was clipped by 4 bases and J by 1 base, with 11 bases between them. This CDR3 has 14 residues. Germline V gene lookup returns CDR1 SGHNT and CDR2 YYREEE (reference sequence). The CDR3 spells CASSPGQINYGYTF. For the CDR3, the DNA is TGTGCCAGCAGCCCGGGACAAATTAACTATGGCTACACCTTC.

This sequence joins TRBV7-9 and TRBJ2-1; TRBD2 matches at 11 bases. The ends lost 4 bases at V and 8 bases at J; junction bases unmatched: 10. Germline V CDR1 and CDR2: SEHNR, FQNEAQ (reference sequence). CDR3 length: 16 amino acids. The CDR3: CASSYLAGGLGDEQFF. In nucleotides, the CDR3 is TGTGCCAGCAGCTACCTAGCGGGAGGCCTGGGAGATGAGCAGTTCTTC.

This clone appeared a few times. This chain connects TRBV9 to TRBJ2-3, with 14 bases lining up with TRBD2. Germline CDR1 SGDLS, CDR2 YYNGEE. This CDR3 comprises 18 residues. V dropped 0 bases and J dropped 3; count of bases not matched to a gene: 6. The CDR3, as DNA: TGTGCCAGCAGCGTAGATGGGACTAGCGGGGGCTTGACAGATACGCAGTATTTT. The encoded protein is CASSVDGTSGGLTDTQYF.